This entry features one TCR beta chain sequence. Per the germline V gene, CDR1 is MNHEY and CDR2 is SVGAGI. V was trimmed by 7 bases and J by 4 bases, leaving 16 bases between them. The CDR3 has 14 amino acids. This record belongs to a study of blood T cell repertoires in COVID-19. Whole-study context: COVID-19 samples collected from the United States, Italy and Spain covered acute and convalescent phases.

Measured with immunoSEQ multiplex PCR; TCRdb has only the in-frame clones, and not every one. The table shows around 20,000 clones, with around 73% occurring only once. This clonotype originated in a human donor in a cohort sampled during active or convalescent COVID-19. The gene calls are TRBV6-5 and TRBJ1-1; TRBD1 is a possible D gene (6 bases). Source material: peripheral blood. As DNA, the CDR3 is TGTGCCAGCAATAGGGACACCCGGGCCACTGAAGCTTTCTTT. This codes for CASNRDTRATEAFF.